Presented here are 10 T cell receptor beta chains from one specimen sequenced in a study of cytomegalovirus exposure and HLA in healthy donors. Primers: 60 Vbeta forward and 13 Jbeta reverse. Method: immunoSEQ multiplex PCR; TCRdb's copy keeps in-frame clones and lacks some. The sample contains roughly 120,000 clones, 9% to 10% of which appear only once. Material: PBMCs. The receptors originated from a man aged 30 to 39 in good health and CMV-seronegative.

This clone was observed a few times. V is TRBV5-1 and J is TRBJ1-2; the match to TRBD1 covers 7 bases. This CDR3 comprises 16 residues. Trimming cost V 7 bases and J 8 bases; bases outside gene matches: 20. Germline CDR1 reads SGHRS; CDR2 reads YFSETQ. The CDR3 sequence: CASALSRGTGDGGYTF. In nucleotides, the CDR3 is TGCGCCAGCGCTTTATCCAGGGGAACAGGGGATGGAGGCTACACCTTC.

This clone was counted a few times. This chain joins TRBV2 and TRBJ1-5; no definite D call. CDR3 length: 14 residues. Trimming stripped 3 bases from V and 3 bases from J, with 9 bases between. CDR1 and CDR2 from the germline V gene are SNHLY and FYNNEI. The chain's CDR3 is CASSDRITNQPQHF. CDR3 DNA sequence: TGTGCCAGCAGTGACAGGATTACCAATCAGCCCCAGCATTTT. Filled out from reference TRBV2 and TRBJ1-5, the complete variable domain reads EPEVTQTPSHQVTQMGQEVILRCVPISNHLYFYWYRQILGQKVEFLVSFYNNEISEKSEIFDDQFSVERPDGSNFTLKIRSTKLEDSAMYFCASSDRITNQPQHFGDGTRLSIL.

The chain combines TRBV7-2 with TRBJ1-1, with D possibly TRBD1 on 6 matching bases. Trimming took 5 bases from V and 0 from J, leaving 10 bases between them. CDR3 length: 14 amino acids. Germline loops: CDR1 SGHTA, CDR2 FQGNSA. The CDR3 region is CASSPQGVNTEAFF. The CDR3 DNA sequence: TGTGCCAGCAGCCCACAGGGCGTGAACACTGAAGCTTTCTTT. Filled out from reference TRBV7-2 and TRBJ1-1, the complete variable domain reads GAGVSQSPSNKVTEKGKDVELRCDPISGHTALYWYRQSLGQGLEFLIYFQGNSAPDKSGLPSDRFSAERTGGSVSTLTIQRTQQEDSAVYLCASSPQGVNTEAFFGQGTRLTVV.

Only a few counts were recorded for this clone. V usage is TRBV6-1 and J usage is TRBJ1-3; tentatively, D is TRBD1 (5 bases). Germline assignment: CDR1 MNHNS and CDR2 SASEGT. The V and J ends lost 7 bases and 1 base respectively, with 8 bases between them. This CDR3 region has 13 residues. CDR3 sequence reads: CASTGGSGNTIYF. The CDR3 DNA is TGTGCCAGCACGGGGGGGTCTGGAAACACCATATATTTT.

The CDR3 nucleotides are TGTGCCAGTAGTCTCCCCCCTGCCGGCGGGCAGCCCCAGCATTTT. It codes for CASSLPPAGGQPQHF. The chain couples TRBV19 to TRBJ1-5; D unresolved. The germline V and J ends were trimmed by 5 bases and 7 bases, with 18 bases remaining between them. CDR3 length: 15 residues. In germline, CDR1 is LNHDA, CDR2 SQIVND (reference sequence).

The rearrangement joins TRBV29-1 to TRBJ1-2; weak D call: TRBD1 (6 bases). Trimming pared 0 bases from V and 1 base from J, leaving 15 bases between. Germline CDR1 SQVTM, CDR2 ANQGSEA. This CDR3 comprises 16 residues. The CDR3 protein is CSVEDPGQYFNYGYTF. The CDR3 DNA is TGCAGCGTTGAAGATCCCGGACAGTATTTTAACTATGGCTACACCTTC.

This clone came up a few times. The chain is built from TRBV7-2 and TRBJ2-6; maybe TRBD1 (5 bases). Germline V gives CDR1 SGHTA, CDR2 FQGNSA. Trimming removed 1 base from V and 4 bases from J, with 8 bases in between. The CDR3 totals 15 residues. CDR3 protein: CASSLDQGGANVLTF. CDR3 bases: TGTGCCAGCAGCTTAGATCAGGGAGGGGCCAACGTCCTGACTTTC.

The chain uses TRBV7-9 and TRBJ1-2; 7 bases map to TRBD1. This CDR3 contains 13 residues. J lost 0 bases, V lost 9 bases, and 4 bases had no gene match. Germline CDR1 is SEHNR and CDR2 is FQNEAQ (reference sequence). CDR3 amino acids: CASATGPNYGYTF. The CDR3 DNA reads TGTGCCAGTGCGACAGGGCCTAACTATGGCTACACCTTC.

Only one count was recorded for this clone. CDR3 residues: CASSLFASTGGTEQFF. The CDR3 coding sequence is TGTGCCAGCAGCTTGTTTGCCTCGACAGGGGGCACGGAGCAGTTCTTC. The rearrangement links TRBV5-4 to TRBJ2-1, with TRBD1 identical over 10 bases. The trim removed 1 base at V and 10 bases at J, leaving 11 bases unmatched. This CDR3 has 16 residues. The germline V gene encodes CDR1 SGHNT and CDR2 YYREEE (reference sequence).

This clone turned up a few times. V gene TRBV29-1 combines with J gene TRBJ1-3; a weak D match, TRBD1 (5 bases). The V end lost 5 bases, the J end lost 3 bases, and 8 bases lay between the germline ends. This CDR3 region has 12 residues. CDR1 is SQVTM and CDR2 is ANQGSEA in the germline V gene. CDR3 amino acids: CSVLGHGNTIYF. The CDR3 DNA is TGCAGCGTTCTGGGGCATGGAAACACCATATATTTT.